This entry concerns a single T cell receptor (beta chain). TCRdb re-called the 5' RACE reads with MiXCR, one entry per CDR3 protein. The sample shows 500,000 or so distinct CDR3 sequences, 13% to 15% of them seen only once. The data derive from a study of identical twins. The CDR3 runs to 13 residues. Per germline, CDR1 LNHDA and CDR2 SQIVND (reference sequence). Trimming removed 4 bases from V and 2 bases from J, with 8 bases in between. This same sample was also part of a study on yellow fever vaccine responses in identical twins.

This sequence was found in a woman between 18 and 30 years old in good health. V and J are TRBV19 and TRBJ1-2; D ambiguous. The sample consisted of CD4+ T cells sorted from blood. CDR3 residues: CASSTRPNYGYTF. Written as DNA, the CDR3 is TGTGCCAGTAGTACCCGACCGAACTATGGCTACACCTTC.